This T cell receptor (beta chain) was obtained from a study of T cells in severe cutaneous drug reactions. The donors had carbamazepine-induced Stevens-Johnson syndrome or toxic epidermal necrolysis. TCR subtype-specific primers in iRepertoire multiplex PCR prepared libraries for bulk and single-cell sequencing. Using the single-cell sequencing reads, TCRdb records one entry per CDR3 protein without DNA. The table for this sample gives 1 distinct CDR3 sequence. The specimen sequenced was a single TRBV12-expressing cell sorted from a skin blister. Subset specified: single blister T cells sorted with anti-TRBV12-3/TRBV12-4 antibody. The receptors derive from a human donor with a severe cutaneous drug reaction.

Measured by frequency, this clonotype is hyperexpanded (1% or more). The chain employs TRBV11-2 and TRBJ1-2; no DNA is available, so the TRBD1 call from TCRdb remains unchecked. The CDR3 extends over 15 amino acids. CDR1 is SGHAT and CDR2 is FQNNGV in the germline V gene. CDR3 sequence reads: CASSQPGTADYGYTF.